The 26 T cell receptor beta chains in this list originate from one sample, sequenced in a study of shared clonotypes between healthy human individuals. Measured with immunoSEQ multiplex PCR; TCRdb has only the in-frame clones, and not every one. The data hold about 1 million clones, with approximately 76% observed a single time. Specimen: memory CD4+ T cells sorted from blood. Subset meaning: CD45RA-negative fraction. All receptors come from a man younger than 35 in good health.

About this clone: Additional DNA sequences in this sample encode the identical CDR3. The rearrangement joins TRBV30 to TRBJ2-5; D gene unclear. This CDR3 comprises 12 residues. Germline values: CDR1 GTSNPN, CDR2 SVGIG (reference sequence). The V end was cut by 0 bases, the J end by 4 bases, with 6 bases between. CDR3 residues: CAWSVSGETQYF. The CDR3 coding sequence is TGTGCCTGGAGTGTCTCGGGAGAGACCCAGTACTTC. Full variable domain (missing parts from reference TRBV30 and TRBJ2-5): SQTIHQWPATLVQPVGSPLSLECTVEGTSNPNLYWYRQAAGRGLQLLFYSVGIGQISSEVPQNLSASRPQDRQFILSSKKLLLSDSGFYLCAWSVSGETQYFGPGTRLLVL.

J is TRBJ2-7 and V is TRBV2; D unclear. Germline CDR1 is SNHLY and CDR2 is FYNNEI. Deletions cut 8 bases from V and 3 bases from J, with 14 bases between. This CDR3 comprises 13 residues. The CDR3 sequence is CASSVGLLYEQYF. In DNA form, the CDR3 reads TGTGCCAGCTCTGTGGGCCTACTCTACGAGCAGTACTTC.

The V call is TRBV14, the J call TRBJ2-7; TRBD2 agrees at 16 bases. Germline CDR1 is SGHDN and CDR2 is FVKESK. This CDR3 has 16 amino acids. V was pared by 3 bases and J by 5 bases, with 4 bases of the junction left unmatched. CDR3 nucleotides: TGTGCCAGCAGCCAGGGGACTAGCGGGAGGGCCAACGAGCAGTACTTC. Residues: CASSQGTSGRANEQYF.

The chain carries TRBV28 and TRBJ2-7; D might be TRBD2 (5 bases). V lost 6 bases to trimming and J lost 0 bases, with 15 bases between them. Looked up from germline, CDR1 is MDHEN and CDR2 is SYDVKM. This CDR3 has 15 residues. CDR3 in amino acids: CASRAAEGSSYEQYF. The CDR3, as DNA: TGTGCCAGCAGGGCGGCCGAGGGAAGCTCCTACGAGCAGTACTTC.

This clone was seen a handful of times. The chain employs TRBV19 and TRBJ1-2; D gene uncertain. This CDR3 contains 12 residues. From germline, CDR1 is LNHDA and CDR2 SQIVND (reference sequence). V was pared by 3 bases and J by 4 bases, with 6 bases between. CDR3 DNA sequence: TGTGCCAGTAGTATGGGAACCTATGGCTACACCTTC. Its protein product is CASSMGTYGYTF.

The sample holds one count of this clone. The rearrangement links TRBV11-2 to TRBJ2-1; 7 bases match TRBD2. Germline V gene sequence: CDR1 SGHAT, CDR2 FQNNGV. This CDR3 has 15 residues. The J segment lost 4 bases and the V segment lost 4 bases, leaving 7 bases of the junction unmatched. The CDR3: CASSSMGGRYNEQFF. For the CDR3, the DNA is TGTGCCAGCAGCTCGATGGGGGGGAGGTACAATGAGCAGTTCTTC.

V and J are TRBV7-9 and TRBJ2-7, with TRBD1 identical over 10 bases. This CDR3 contains 15 residues. Losses at the gene ends were 5 bases for V and 2 bases for J; bases not matched to a gene: 6. Germline V gene data show CDR1 as SEHNR and CDR2 as FQNEAQ (reference sequence). This CDR3 reads CASSIGTGAAYEQYF. Written as DNA, the CDR3 is TGTGCCAGCAGCATCGGGACAGGGGCGGCCTACGAGCAGTACTTC.

V and J are TRBV19 and TRBJ1-5; weak D call: TRBD1 (5 bases). Germline V gene data show CDR1 as LNHDA and CDR2 as SQIVND (reference sequence). Trimming removed 6 bases from V and 0 bases from J, with 24 bases in between. The CDR3 runs to 19 residues. CDR3 nucleotide sequence: TGTGCCAGTAGCCAAACTTGGAGGGGAGCCGGATATAGCAATCAGCCCCAGCATTTT. Translation: CASSQTWRGAGYSNQPQHF.

This sequence joins TRBV29-1 and TRBJ1-5, with D unclear. CDR1 is SQVTM, CDR2 ANQGSEA, per germline. V was pared by 4 bases and J by 0 bases, with 10 bases between. CDR3 length equals 14 residues. The CDR3: CSVVLDGSNQPQHF. In DNA form, the CDR3 reads TGCAGCGTTGTGTTGGACGGTAGCAATCAGCCCCAGCATTTT. Full variable domain (outside the CDR3, taken from reference TRBV29-1 and TRBJ1-5): SAVISQKPSRDICQRGTSLTIQCQVDSQVTMMFWYRQQPGQSLTLIATANQGSEATYESGFVIDKFPISRPNLTFSTLTVSNMSPEDSSIYLCSVVLDGSNQPQHFGDGTRLSIL.

This clone came up once. Other nucleotide sequences from this sample produce the same CDR3. The rearrangement uses TRBV15 and TRBJ1-5; D is uncertain. Trimming removed 0 bases from V and 0 bases from J, with 6 bases in between. The germline V gene has CDR1 LNHNV and CDR2 YYDKDF (reference sequence). The CDR3 spans 15 residues. Here the CDR3 reads CATSRDGYSNQPQHF. In DNA form, the CDR3 reads TGTGCCACCAGCAGAGATGGATATAGCAATCAGCCCCAGCATTTT.

This clone was seen many times. This CDR3 is also generated by other DNA sequences in the sample. The J gene is TRBJ2-3, the V gene TRBV4-1; 7 nucleotides agree with TRBD2. Germline CDR1 and CDR2: MGHRA and YSYEKL. V trimming: 0 bases; J trimming: 5 bases; junction bases outside the gene matches: 8. The CDR3 has 16 amino acids. The CDR3 spells CASSQEPGLGEDTQYF. In nucleotides, the CDR3 is TGCGCCAGCAGCCAAGAACCCGGACTAGGTGAAGATACGCAGTATTTT.

The V gene is TRBV19, the J gene TRBJ2-7; TRBD2 agrees at 9 bases. Trimming at V came to 4 bases and at J to 6 bases, leaving 7 bases not matched to a gene. The CDR3 loop spans 14 amino acids. Germline V lookup: CDR1 LNHDA, CDR2 SQIVND (reference sequence). In DNA form, the CDR3 reads TGTGCCAGTAGTAAGGGACTAGCTGCCAGCGAGCAGTACTTC. This gives the protein CASSKGLAASEQYF. The full variable domain, rest sourced from reference TRBV19 and TRBJ2-7, is DGGITQSPKYLFRKEGQNVTLSCEQNLNHDAMYWYRQDPGQGLRLIYYSQIVNDFQKGDIAEGYSVSREKKESFPLTVTSAQKNPTAFYLCASSKGLAASEQYFGPGTRLTVT.

This clone was picked up one time. The chain combines TRBV18 with TRBJ2-3, with 9 bases matching TRBD2. The V and J ends lost 1 base and 5 bases, in that order; junction bases with no gene match: 10. The CDR3 covers 17 residues. The germline gives CDR1 KGHSH, CDR2 LQKENI. The CDR3 nucleotides are TGTGCCAGCTCACCACTTGTAGGCGGGGGGGCACAAGATACGCAGTATTTT. Protein product: CASSPLVGGGAQDTQYF.

The gene calls are TRBV6-6 and TRBJ1-1; D is possibly TRBD1 (5 bases). Trimming left V 5 bases short and J 3 bases short, with 19 bases between. CDR1 and CDR2 (germline): MNHNY, SVGAGI (reference sequence). This CDR3 has 16 residues. For the CDR3, the DNA is TGTGCCAGCAGTCATGGGTCCGGGGGTTGGGACACTGAAGCTTTCTTT. Amino acids: CASSHGSGGWDTEAFF.

In the case of this clone: This sample also contains other DNA sequences that code for the same CDR3. The genes are TRBV5-1 and TRBJ2-7; D gene unclear. Germline V gene sequence: CDR1 SGHRS, CDR2 YFSETQ. Trimming took 3 bases from V and 2 from J, leaving 12 bases between them. The CDR3 covers 14 residues. DNA of the CDR3: TGCGCCAGCAGCTCCCTGGGTGGGGCCTACGAGCAGTACTTC. It is translated as CASSSLGGAYEQYF.

This clone was detected only a few times. The chain is built from TRBV5-1 and TRBJ2-3, with 11 bases identical to TRBD2. Germline CDR1 is SGHRS and CDR2 is YFSETQ. The CDR3 loop spans 15 amino acids. V trimming: 1 base; J trimming: 5 bases; junction bases outside the gene matches: 3. The CDR3 DNA follows: TGCGCCAGCAGCTTGAGGGGACTAGCGGTAGATACGCAGTATTTT. Protein: CASSLRGLAVDTQYF.

The V and J genes are TRBV6-1 and TRBJ2-5; possible D gene TRBD2, 7 bases. The CDR3 is 15 amino acids. Per the germline V gene, CDR1 is MNHNS and CDR2 is SASEGT. V lost 3 bases, J lost 6 bases, and 17 bases lay in between. The CDR3 protein is CASSELKQGGKTQYF. In DNA, the CDR3 is TGTGCCAGCAGTGAGCTCAAACAGGGAGGGAAGACCCAGTACTTC.

V gene TRBV11-2 combines with J gene TRBJ2-1; 7 bases map to TRBD1. Germline CDR1 SGHAT, CDR2 FQNNGV. Trimming cost V 5 bases and J 10 bases; bases outside gene matches: 14. The CDR3 spans 15 residues. DNA of the CDR3: TGTGCCAGCAGCAAAACCGGGACAGTAGGCGGAGAGCAGTTCTTC. This gives the protein CASSKTGTVGGEQFF.

The CDR3 loop reads CASSVGGSGTYNEQFF. The CDR3 DNA reads as TGTGCCAGCAGCGTTGGAGGTAGCGGGACCTACAATGAGCAGTTCTTC. V usage is TRBV5-4 and J usage is TRBJ2-1; 8 bases map to TRBD2. Germline CDR1 reads SGHNT; CDR2 reads YYREEE (reference sequence). Trimming at V came to 4 bases and at J to 2 bases, leaving 8 bases not matched to a gene. The CDR3 is made up of 16 amino acids.

The chain joins TRBV9 to TRBJ1-1, with D possibly being TRBD1 (6 bases). V lost 4 bases and J lost 2, with 12 bases in between. Per germline, CDR1 SGDLS and CDR2 YYNGEE. The CDR3 runs to 14 residues. This CDR3 reads CASSLRDTNTEAFF. CDR3 nucleotides: TGTGCCAGCAGCCTTCGGGACACCAACACTGAAGCTTTCTTT.

This chain joins TRBV27 and TRBJ2-3; 10 bases match TRBD2. Germline values: CDR1 MNHEY, CDR2 SMNVEV (reference sequence). J lost 2 bases, V lost 6 bases, and 11 bases had no gene match. This CDR3 has 17 residues. The CDR3 loop is CASRLAGAGGPTDTQYF. DNA for the CDR3: TGTGCCAGCAGGCTGGCGGGAGCGGGGGGGCCCACAGATACGCAGTATTTT.

The chain employs TRBV29-1 and TRBJ1-3; D is unclear. Trimming left V 1 base short and J 0 bases short, with 7 bases between. The CDR3 contains 14 residues. Germline loops: CDR1 SQVTM, CDR2 ANQGSEA. The CDR3 spells CSVEAGSSGNTIYF. The CDR3 DNA reads TGCAGCGTTGAAGCAGGTAGCTCTGGAAACACCATATATTTT.

This clone was observed a single time. V and J are TRBV19 and TRBJ2-3; 11 bases are a match to TRBD2. The CDR3 length is 15 residues. CDR1 and CDR2 from the germline V gene are LNHDA and SQIVND (reference sequence). V dropped 4 bases and J dropped 2; count of bases not matched to a gene: 2. For the CDR3, the DNA is TGTGCCAGTAGTAAGGGACTAGCGGTCACAGATACGCAGTATTTT. It codes for CASSKGLAVTDTQYF. Together with reference TRBV19 and TRBJ2-3, the CDR3 gives the full variable domain: DGGITQSPKYLFRKEGQNVTLSCEQNLNHDAMYWYRQDPGQGLRLIYYSQIVNDFQKGDIAEGYSVSREKKESFPLTVTSAQKNPTAFYLCASSKGLAVTDTQYFGPGTRLTVL.

The chain carries TRBV9 and TRBJ1-4; 9 nucleotides match TRBD1. J gave up 3 bases and V 2 bases, and 2 bases lay outside the gene matches. The CDR3 covers 15 residues. Germline V gene sequence: CDR1 SGDLS, CDR2 YYNGEE. The CDR3 is CASSVRTGANEKLFF. CDR3 nucleotides: TGTGCCAGCAGCGTGCGGACAGGGGCTAATGAAAAACTGTTTTTT.

This chain uses TRBV10-3 with TRBJ1-5; no clear D gene. Germline-derived CDR1 and CDR2 are ENHRY and SYGVKD. The ends were cut back, 0 bases at V and 6 bases at J, with 9 bases in the middle. CDR3 length: 14 residues. Here the CDR3 reads CAISESGQVQPQHF. CDR3 bases: TGTGCCATCAGTGAGTCAGGTCAGGTTCAGCCCCAGCATTTT.

This clone has more than one count but fewer than ten. This chain uses TRBV28 with TRBJ1-1, with unresolved D. This CDR3 contains 14 residues. V lost 3 bases, J lost 1 base, and 9 bases lay in between. Germline V lookup: CDR1 MDHEN, CDR2 SYDVKM. The CDR3 coding sequence is TGTGCCAGCAGTTTTCGGGGAGGGAACACTGAAGCTTTCTTT. It encodes CASSFRGGNTEAFF.